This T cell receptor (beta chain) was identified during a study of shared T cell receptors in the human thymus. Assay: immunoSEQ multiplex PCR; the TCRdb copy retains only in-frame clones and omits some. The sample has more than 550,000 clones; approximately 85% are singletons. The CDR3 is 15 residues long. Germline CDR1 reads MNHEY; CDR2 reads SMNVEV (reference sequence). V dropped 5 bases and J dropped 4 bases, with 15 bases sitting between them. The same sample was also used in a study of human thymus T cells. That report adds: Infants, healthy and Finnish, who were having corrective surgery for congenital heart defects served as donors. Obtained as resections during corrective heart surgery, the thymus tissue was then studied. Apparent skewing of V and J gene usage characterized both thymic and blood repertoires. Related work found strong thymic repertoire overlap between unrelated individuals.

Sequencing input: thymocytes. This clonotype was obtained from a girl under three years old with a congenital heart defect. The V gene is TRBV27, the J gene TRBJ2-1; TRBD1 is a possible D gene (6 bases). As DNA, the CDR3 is TGTGCCAGCAGTGCACCGGGACACACGTACAATGAGCAGTTCTTC. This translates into CASSAPGHTYNEQFF.